This T cell receptor beta chain was sequenced during a study of cytomegalovirus exposure and HLA in healthy donors. Use of 60 Vbeta and 13 Jbeta primers characterized the PCR. Assay: immunoSEQ multiplex PCR; the TCRdb copy retains only in-frame clones and omits some. The repertoire holds about 140,000 clones, with about 80% as singletons. This clonotype originated in a man aged 30-40 years in good health and CMV-seropositive. The sequenced material came from PBMCs.

CDR3 nucleotide sequence: TGCAGCGTTGTTAGGACCGGGACTTCGAACACCGGGGAGCTGTTTTTT. Its protein product is CSVVRTGTSNTGELFF. The J gene is TRBJ2-2, the V gene TRBV29-1; the D gene is possibly TRBD2 (6 bases). This CDR3 is built from 16 residues. The V end lost 4 bases, the J end lost 0 bases, and 15 bases lay between the germline ends. The germline CDR1 and CDR2 sequences are SQVTM and ANQGSEA.